This T cell receptor (beta chain) was sequenced for a study of T-cell reconstitution after alpha-beta-depleted transplantation in children. Overall study results and limits: Several hundred expanded graft clones reportedly supplied alpha-beta T cells about two months after transplant.

The authors prepared the TCRbeta library with unique molecular identifiers. Each CDR3 protein is one row after TCRdb ran MiXCR on the PCR reads. The sample holds 350,000 to 500,000 distinct CDR3 sequences; around two fifths are singletons and the top ten take 27%. In the case of this clonotype: The target antigen is unknown.

The sequences come from PBMCs, collected before TCRalphabeta/CD19-depleted stem cell transplant. The TCR comes from a girl aged 2-15 years with aplastic anemia, due to receive a stem cell transplant.

As DNA, the CDR3 is TGTGCCAGCATTCGCACGGGACAGCTCCCTTACGAGCAGTACTTC. Its protein is CASIRTGQLPYEQYF. The rearrangement links TRBV28 to TRBJ2-7, with 7 bases that match TRBD1. CDR1 MDHEN and CDR2 SYDVKM come from the germline V gene. The CDR3 runs 15 residues. After removal of 7 bases from V and 4 bases from J, the junction contained 13 bases not matched to a gene.